The source of this T cell receptor beta chain is a study of control samples from healthy donors and cancer patients. Germline V lookup: CDR1 LNHDA, CDR2 SQIVND (reference sequence). V gave up 4 bases and J gave up 4 bases, with 25 bases separating them. This CDR3 spans 18 amino acids. The protocol was immunoSEQ multiplex PCR, while the TCRdb copy is restricted to in-frame clones and leaves out a portion. Seen here are about 130,000 clones, about 88% observed once, and the top ten hold 1.5% to 2%. The receptor was isolated from a man aged 18 to 30 in good health. The chain links TRBV19 to TRBJ1-2, with a possible D match to TRBD1 (6 bases). Source material: blood. CDR3 amino acids: CASSSGSGTTPLLYGYTF. In nucleotides, the CDR3 is TGTGCCAGTAGTAGTGGTTCCGGGACAACTCCTCTCCTCTATGGCTACACCTTC.